What follows describes a single T cell receptor beta chain. Its antigen target is currently unknown. No much larger clonotype is one base removed from it; base qualities were not supplied. Preparation of the library involved the immunoSEQ multiplex PCR assay. For the multiplex PCR, a mixture combining 60 forward primers for TCR Vbeta segments and 13 reverse primers for TCR Jbeta segments was used. A multiplex PCR assay on genomic DNA amplified the CDR3 region of rearranged TCR beta genes. The Illumina HiSeq System was used to sequence the amplified TCR beta libraries as 87-base-pair reads. As for the original processing: A later analysis counted approximately 76 million unique TCR beta chains across the 690 or so repertoires, and 9.5 million to 11 million of these chains were shared by at least two donors. To remove PCR and sequencing errors, raw reads were error-corrected and collapsed into unique sequences using a nearest-neighbor algorithm that merged closely related sequences. CDR3 sequences were aligned to IMGT reference sequences to assign V, D and J gene segments. For a sequence to be retained, a match of at least six nucleotides was required to both a V gene segment and a J gene segment. Rearrangements were classified as productive when the CDR3 lacked stop codons and remained in frame with V and J, and all other rearrangements were classified as non-productive. CDR3 was defined by IMGT convention, running from the second conserved V-encoded cysteine to the conserved J-encoded phenylalanine. The earlier analysis of about 560 of the donors excluded any sequence lacking an unambiguous match to a single V gene segment. In an earlier analysis of about 590 of the donors, a V segment was called functional when productive rearrangements were above 56.7%, and segregating when the standard deviation between donors exceeded 5%. A statistical classification framework was developed to diagnose cytomegalovirus status using the catalog of TCR beta chain sequences. In a later analysis, V and J genes were assigned by comparing TCR nucleotide sequences against IMGT/GENE-DB human TR gene sequences. A later analysis assigned CDR3 sequences and most-parsimonious VDJ recombination scenarios with the TCRdist pipeline. In a later analysis, each TCR beta chain was defined by its CDR3 amino acid sequence together with its V-gene family, and reads lacking a unique V-gene family were excluded. A later analysis removed 550 to 650 highly shared, low-generation-probability nucleotide sequences to deal with suspected cross-contamination and a sequencing artifact. In a later analysis, a clonal expansion index for each public chain was calculated from normalized within-repertoire ranks of inferred template counts. Generation probabilities in a later analysis came from a VDJ recombination model fitted to out-of-frame rearrangements, and those results were checked against IGoR. In a later analysis, hypergeometric tests were used to score TCR-TCR, TCR-HLA and TCR-CMV co-occurrence, with a repertoire-size bias correction applied to TCR pairs. In a later analysis, false discovery rates were estimated by permuting HLA or CMV assignments 20 times. In a later analysis, co-occurring TCRs were grouped using DBSCAN, with TCRdist sequence similarity added in when clustering inside HLA-allele-positive subsets. Co-occurrence clustering excluded repertoires with fewer than 30,000 or more than 120,000 public chains, plus five with anomalous nucleotide sharing. TCRdb stores this immuneACCESS table with in-frame sequences only. Part of the clones is absent; in the studies checked, under half of the shortfall reflects unresolved V genes, and no reason is known for the rest. The V and J calls and clone size are taken from that table; D and trimming were inferred from the DNA. This sample gives tens of thousands of clones in total; about 72% of them show up just once. The ten top clones hold about 8% of the sample.

CDR1 and CDR2 are drawn from the germline V gene (reference sequence): SGHNT, YYREEE. Trimming takes 1 base from V and 3 bases from J, and the germline ends sit 10 bases apart. The CDR3 goes from the cysteine to the phenylalanine over 14 residues. The kept DNA is CDR3 alone, 42 bases in frame from the first base. The cohort consisted of hundreds of healthy bone marrow donors. At the time of sampling, every cohort member was nominally healthy, though immune exposures that went unrecorded were likely present. The donor was CMV seropositive and belonged to the group of 250 to 300 seropositive cohort members. A peripheral blood sample was collected from each donor, and TCR beta sequencing was performed on peripheral blood mononuclear cells. The Qiagen DNeasy Blood Extraction Kit was used to extract genomic DNA from the blood cell samples. The sample comes from a study of cytomegalovirus exposure and HLA in healthy donors (dated by TCRdb to the late 2010s). About the full investigation: An earlier analysis of about 530 of the donors reported roughly 300 Gb of sequence data and about 120 million unique TCR beta sequences obtained from about 179 million T cells. An early release that covered about 600 HLA-typed donors contained approximately 300 gigabases of sequencing data and tens of millions of unique TCR sequences. Of the 398 genotyped donors, roughly 85% fell in the genetic ancestry cluster associated with self-reported Caucasian donors. The aim of the study was to test whether cataloging public T cell receptors could identify signatures of past pathogen exposure. Using immunosequencing, the study profiled T cell repertoires from 666 subjects and related those repertoires to cytomegalovirus serostatus. Besides the first cohort of 550 to 750 subjects, a separate validation cohort made up of roughly 130 different subjects was used. To predict cytomegalovirus infection status, the study brought together high-throughput TCR immunosequencing, statistical association of individual TCRs with disease status, and machine learning. In a later analysis, previously published TCR beta repertoires from 666 donors were re-analyzed and high-resolution HLA genotyping was added so that TCR occurrence patterns could be studied. The later analysis used no new phenotypic data to find candidate immune exposures, relying instead on TCR beta sequences and their occurrence across donors. In an earlier analysis of roughly 600 of the donors, high-throughput TCR beta sequencing was used to judge whether each TCR beta V gene segment behaved as functional or pseudogenic. Donor age, sex, ethnicity and CMV serostatus were collected together with the repertoire data. Genome-wide SNP genotypes for about three fifths of the roughly 670 donors were used in a later genetic analysis, which treated that subset as a discovery cohort. Every repertoire in the discovery cohort had been generated on one and the same sequencing platform. HLA typing covered class I and class II loci at four-digit resolution. Typing coverage varied by locus: 629-630 donors for A, B, C, DRB1 and DQB1; 500 to 550 for DQA1; around 570 for DPA1; 450 to 480 for DPB1. Because of strong linkage in the cohort, roughly five DR-DQ haplotypes were treated as single units for association and clustering. On average, around 240,000 unique TCR beta nucleotide sequences were sequenced per donor among several hundred genotyped donors of the cohort, with 15% to 20% of those sequences being non-productive. What the study reported, not specific to this receptor: Roughly uniform sequencing depth across donors was assumed in presence/absence analyses, although this assumption may not hold. A later genetic analysis associated a missense DCLRE1C variant with V-gene and J-gene trimming of TCR beta chains, and an independent cohort replicated the association. In a later analysis, several top co-occurrence clusters were reported to appear linked to parvovirus B19, influenza, CMV and Epstein-Barr virus. Correlated functional status among segregating V segments might be attributable to linkage disequilibrium, but an unknown experimental factor could not be ruled out. Strong co-occurrence of HLA alleles, especially DR and DQ, made assigning TCR associations to individual alleles difficult. It was suggested by the authors that the approach could potentially be generalized to other disease states and immunological phenotypes. A cluster of highly shared sequence variants was judged likely to represent a technical artifact of the sequencing pipeline. A further reported finding was that TCR beta sequences accurately predicted the HLA-A and HLA-B alleles for most subjects in the first cohort. According to a later analysis, most CMV-associated TCR beta chains appeared to be HLA-restricted, and the HLA associations seemed to be driven largely by CMV exposure. Approximately 16 rarely observed V segments, including chromosome 9 orphons, were excluded from the earlier analysis of several hundred of the donors because counts were too low. An earlier analysis of approximately 540 of the donors showed that most TCR beta V segments appeared in productive rearrangements either about 90% or about 30% of the time, which broadly matched IMGT annotations. Because the 87-base-pair reads could not distinguish some IMGT-functional V segments, including TRBV6-2 and TRBV6-3, those segments were excluded. The study listed 150 to 200 TCR beta chains as associated with cytomegalovirus. Cytomegalovirus status was reported to be diagnosed by the classifier with high specificity and sensitivity in both the original and validation cohorts. CMV serostatus was the only immune exposure information available for the cohort. Because some donors lacked HLA typing at each locus, the association tests relied only on the typed subset. In a later analysis, around 17,000 TCR beta sequences were associated with specific HLA alleles at a false discovery rate of 0.05. Compared with equally common non-associated chains, HLA-associated TCR beta chains in a later analysis were more clonally expanded and had lower generation probabilities. In a later genetic analysis, fewer N-insertions in productive TCRs were reported among donors in an Asian-associated ancestry cluster than the approximately 670-donor mean. In vitro tests confirmed that three of the cytomegalovirus-associated TCR beta chains recognize cytomegalovirus antigens. According to a later analysis, TCR association rates differed among HLA loci, with DRB1 alleles showing the most associated TCRs and HLA-C alleles showing the fewest. Across donors, most TCR sequences were observed very rarely, whereas some public TCRs were present in many individuals. This cohort had only TCR beta chains sequenced, and the lack of alpha or paired-chain data limited which features could be detected.

This chain joins TRBV5-4 to TRBJ1-2; the D gene is possibly TRBD1, with 5 bases matching. The sequencing input was PBMCs. This TCR came from a young woman in good health and CMV-seropositive. In nucleotides, the sequence is TGTGCCAGCAGCTTGAACCAGGGCTACTATGGCTACACCTTC. The resulting protein is CASSLNQGYYGYTF.